Given below is one T cell receptor (beta chain) in context. All enrollees were roughly 18 to 100 years old and from roughly 22 US areas. Donors were grouped by their self-reported clinical history. This sample stems from a study of blood T cell repertoires in COVID-19. Study-level information: Donors in the United States, Italy and Spain gave samples during acute or convalescent COVID-19.

Per the authors' pipeline: Researchers report that nucleated cell counts were estimated from reference gene primer amplification. Libraries were prepared by immunoSEQ multiplex PCR; TCRdb keeps only in-frame clonotypes and omits some of them. V, J and clone size are taken as reported in that table, and D and trimming were inferred from the DNA itself. Among about 270,000 clones, approximately 91% were seen once, and the ten largest hold about 2.1%. The germline V gene encodes CDR1 SGHNT and CDR2 YYREEE (reference sequence). V shed 2 bases and J shed 3 bases, with 12 bases lying between them. This CDR3 contains 15 residues.

The sequenced sample was PBMCs or T cells enriched from blood (not recorded which). The clonotype was recovered from a woman aged 40 to 55 with acute COVID-19. The genes are TRBV5-4 and TRBJ2-1, with D possibly matching TRBD2 (6 bases). CDR3 region: CASSFSGGFYNEQFF. CDR3 in DNA: TGTGCCAGCAGCTTTAGTGGGGGGTTCTACAATGAGCAGTTCTTC.